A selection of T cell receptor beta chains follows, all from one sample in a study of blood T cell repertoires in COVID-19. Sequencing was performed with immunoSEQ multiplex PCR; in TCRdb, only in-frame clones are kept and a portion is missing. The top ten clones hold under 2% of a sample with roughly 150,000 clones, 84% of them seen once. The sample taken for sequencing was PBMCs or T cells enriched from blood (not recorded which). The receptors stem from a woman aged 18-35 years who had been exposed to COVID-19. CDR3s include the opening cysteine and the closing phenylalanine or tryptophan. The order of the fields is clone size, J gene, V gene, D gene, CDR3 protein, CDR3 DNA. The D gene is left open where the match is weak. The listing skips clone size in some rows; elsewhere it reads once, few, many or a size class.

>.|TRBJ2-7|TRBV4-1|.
CASSQVGSSYEQYF
TGCGCCAGCAGCCAAGTCGGGAGCTCCTACGAGCAGTACTTC
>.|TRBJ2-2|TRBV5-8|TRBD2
CASSFPGLRTGELFF
TGTGCCAGCAGCTTCCCGGGACTACGAACCGGGGAGCTGTTTTTT
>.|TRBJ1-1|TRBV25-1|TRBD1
CASNPGQGPTEAFF
TGTGCCAGCAACCCGGGACAGGGTCCCACTGAAGCTTTCTTT
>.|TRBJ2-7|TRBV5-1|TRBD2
CASSPLAGGGPYEQYF
TGCGCCAGCAGCCCCCTCGCGGGGGGCGGTCCCTACGAGCAGTACTTC
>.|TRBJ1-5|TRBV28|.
CASSLFRQRIRGPQHF
TGTGCCAGCAGTTTATTCCGACAGCGTATTCGAGGGCCCCAGCATTTT
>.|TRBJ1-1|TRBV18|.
CASSPRQPPGTEAFF
TGTGCCAGCTCACCACGGCAGCCCCCAGGCACTGAAGCTTTCTTT
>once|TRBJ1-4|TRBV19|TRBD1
CASSSPGQKGEKLFF
TGTGCCAGTAGTAGCCCGGGACAGAAGGGTGAAAAACTGTTTTTT
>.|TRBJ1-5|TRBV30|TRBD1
CAWSVNRGLGQPQHF
TGTGCCTGGAGTGTAAACAGGGGGCTCGGTCAGCCCCAGCATTTT
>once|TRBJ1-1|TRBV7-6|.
CASSRSRNTEAFF
TGTGCCAGCAGTCGTTCGCGGAACACTGAAGCTTTCTTT
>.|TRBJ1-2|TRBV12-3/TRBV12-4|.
CASSLGQFYGYTF
TGTGCCAGCAGTTTAGGACAGTTCTATGGCTACACCTTC
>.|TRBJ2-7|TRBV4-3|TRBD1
CASSQDSGQGGLEQYF
TGCGCCAGCAGCCAAGATTCAGGACAGGGTGGTCTCGAGCAGTACTTC
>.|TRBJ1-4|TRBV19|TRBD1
CASSLQGSTNEKLFF
TGTGCCAGTAGTTTACAGGGGTCGACTAATGAAAAACTGTTTTTT
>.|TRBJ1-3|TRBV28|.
CASNQGTSGNTIYF
TGTGCCAGCAACCAGGGGACCTCTGGAAACACCATATATTTT
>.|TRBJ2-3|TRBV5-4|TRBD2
CASSFRLAGTTDTQYF
TGTGCCAGCAGCTTCAGACTAGCGGGAACGACAGATACGCAGTATTTT
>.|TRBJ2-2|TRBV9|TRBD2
CASSVASGTAGELFF
TGTGCCAGCAGCGTAGCTAGCGGGACGGCCGGGGAGCTGTTTTTT
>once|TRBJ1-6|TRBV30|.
CAWGDIRIPLHF
TGTGCCTGGGGTGACATACGGATACCCCTCCACTTT
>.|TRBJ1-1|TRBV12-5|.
CASGFIEGTEAFF
TGTGCTAGTGGTTTCATTGAGGGCACTGAAGCTTTCTTT
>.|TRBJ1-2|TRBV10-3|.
CAISEGESGYGYTF
TGTGCCATCAGCGAGGGGGAGTCGGGCTATGGCTACACCTTC
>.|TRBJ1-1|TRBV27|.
CASSLWEGNTEAFF
TGTGCCAGCAGTTTGTGGGAGGGGAACACTGAAGCTTTCTTT
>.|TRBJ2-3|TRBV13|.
CASSLSAGTTDTQYF
TGTGCCAGCAGCTTATCAGCTGGGACAACAGATACGCAGTATTTT
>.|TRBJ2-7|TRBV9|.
CASSSQDSPRQYF
TGTGCCAGCAGTTCACAGGACAGTCCCAGGCAGTACTTC
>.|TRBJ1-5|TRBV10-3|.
CAISDLRDQPQHF
TGTGCCATCAGTGACCTGAGGGATCAGCCCCAGCATTTT
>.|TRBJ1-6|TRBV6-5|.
CASRAGGNYNSPLHF
TGTGCCAGCAGGGCTGGGGGGAACTATAATTCACCCCTCCACTTT
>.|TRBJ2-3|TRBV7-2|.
CASSHIDTQYF
TGTGCCAGCAGCCACATAGATACGCAGTATTTT
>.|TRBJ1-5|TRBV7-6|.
CASSLVRGQPQHF
TGTGCCAGCAGCTTAGTTAGGGGTCAGCCCCAGCATTTT
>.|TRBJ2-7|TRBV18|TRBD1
CASSIGQGGGVEQYF
TGTGCCAGCTCAATAGGACAGGGCGGTGGTGTCGAGCAGTACTTC
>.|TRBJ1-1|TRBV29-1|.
CSVCRDTNTEAFF
TGCAGCGTGTGCCGGGACACGAACACTGAAGCTTTCTTT
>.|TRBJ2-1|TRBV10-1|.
CASSERSYSYNEQFF
TGCGCCAGCAGTGAACGTAGTTATTCCTACAATGAGCAGTTCTTC
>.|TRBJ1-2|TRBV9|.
CASSPGGTVVYGYTF
TGTGCCAGCAGCCCCGGGGGTACAGTCGTATATGGCTACACCTTC
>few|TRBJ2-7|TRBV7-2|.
CASSPRTGSSYEQYF
TGTGCCAGCAGCCCCAGAACAGGAAGCTCCTACGAGCAGTACTTC
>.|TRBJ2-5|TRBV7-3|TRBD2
CASSLRGGSETQYF
TGTGCCAGCAGCCTCCGGGGGGGATCGGAGACCCAGTACTTC
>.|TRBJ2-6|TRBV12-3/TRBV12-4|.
CASRAAGANVLTF
TGTGCCAGCAGGGCGGCCGGGGCCAACGTCCTGACTTTC
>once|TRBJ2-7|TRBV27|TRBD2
CASSFSIDKRDYPSYEQYF
TGTGCCAGCAGTTTCTCCATCGATAAACGGGACTATCCTTCCTACGAGCAGTACTTC
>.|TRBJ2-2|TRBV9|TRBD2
CASSVVPSGNTGELFF
TGTGCCAGCAGCGTAGTCCCTAGCGGTAACACCGGGGAGCTGTTTTTT
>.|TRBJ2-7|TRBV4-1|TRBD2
CASSLSGTSVFEQYF
TGCGCCAGCAGCCTATCCGGGACTAGCGTCTTCGAGCAGTACTTC
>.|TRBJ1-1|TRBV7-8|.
CASSARQALNTEAFF
TGTGCCAGCAGCGCGCGACAGGCTCTGAACACTGAAGCTTTCTTT
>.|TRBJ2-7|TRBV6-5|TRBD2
CASSYETSGSSYEQYF
TGTGCCAGCAGTTACGAAACTAGCGGGAGCTCCTACGAGCAGTACTTC
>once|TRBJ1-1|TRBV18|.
CASSPPGLMNTEAFF
TGTGCCAGCTCACCACCGGGACTCATGAACACTGAAGCTTTCTTT
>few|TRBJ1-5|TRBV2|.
CASSLEQGNQPQHF
TGTGCCAGCAGTCTTGAACAGGGTAATCAGCCCCAGCATTTT
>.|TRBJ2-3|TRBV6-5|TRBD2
CASSLAGGPTQYF
TGTGCCAGCAGTCTAGCGGGAGGGCCCACGCAGTATTTT